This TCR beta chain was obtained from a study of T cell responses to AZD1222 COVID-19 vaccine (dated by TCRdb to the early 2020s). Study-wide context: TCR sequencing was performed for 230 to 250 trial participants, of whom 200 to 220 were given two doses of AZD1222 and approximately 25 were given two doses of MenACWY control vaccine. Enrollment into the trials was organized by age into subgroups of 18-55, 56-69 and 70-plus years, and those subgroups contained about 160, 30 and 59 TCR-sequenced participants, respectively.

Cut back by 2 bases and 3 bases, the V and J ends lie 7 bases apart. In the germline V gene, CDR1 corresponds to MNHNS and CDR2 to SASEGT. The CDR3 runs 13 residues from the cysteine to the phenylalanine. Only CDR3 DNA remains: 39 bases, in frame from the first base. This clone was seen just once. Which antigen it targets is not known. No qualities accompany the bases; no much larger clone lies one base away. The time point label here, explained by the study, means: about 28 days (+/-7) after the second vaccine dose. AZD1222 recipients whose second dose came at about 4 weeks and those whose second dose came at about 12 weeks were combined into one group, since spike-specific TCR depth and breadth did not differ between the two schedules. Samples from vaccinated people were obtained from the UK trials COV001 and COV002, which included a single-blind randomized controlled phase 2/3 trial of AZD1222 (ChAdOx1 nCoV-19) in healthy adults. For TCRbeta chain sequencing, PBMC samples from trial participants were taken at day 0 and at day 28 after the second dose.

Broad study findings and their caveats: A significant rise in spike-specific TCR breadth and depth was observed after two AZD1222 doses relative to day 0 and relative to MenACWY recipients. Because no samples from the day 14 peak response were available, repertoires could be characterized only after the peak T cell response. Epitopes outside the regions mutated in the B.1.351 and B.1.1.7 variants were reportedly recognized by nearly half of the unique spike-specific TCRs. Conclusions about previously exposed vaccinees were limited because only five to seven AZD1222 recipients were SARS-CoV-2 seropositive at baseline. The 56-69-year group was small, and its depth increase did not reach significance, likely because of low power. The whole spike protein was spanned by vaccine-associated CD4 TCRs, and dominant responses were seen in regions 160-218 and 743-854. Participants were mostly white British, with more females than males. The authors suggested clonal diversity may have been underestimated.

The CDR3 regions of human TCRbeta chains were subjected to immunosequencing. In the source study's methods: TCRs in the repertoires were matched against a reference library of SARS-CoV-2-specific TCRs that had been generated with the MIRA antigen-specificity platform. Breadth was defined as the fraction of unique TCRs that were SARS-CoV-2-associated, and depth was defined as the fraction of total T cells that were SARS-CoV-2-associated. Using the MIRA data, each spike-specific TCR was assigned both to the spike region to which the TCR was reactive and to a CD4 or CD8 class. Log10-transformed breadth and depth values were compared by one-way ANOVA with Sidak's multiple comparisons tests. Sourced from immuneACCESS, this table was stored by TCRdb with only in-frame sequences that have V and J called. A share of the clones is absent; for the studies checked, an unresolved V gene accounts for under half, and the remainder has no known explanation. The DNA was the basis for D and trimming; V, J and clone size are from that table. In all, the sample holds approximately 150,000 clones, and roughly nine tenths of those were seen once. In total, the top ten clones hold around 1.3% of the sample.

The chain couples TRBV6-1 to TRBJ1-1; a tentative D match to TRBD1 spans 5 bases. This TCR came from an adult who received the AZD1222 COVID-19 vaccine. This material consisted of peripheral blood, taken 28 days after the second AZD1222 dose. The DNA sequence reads TGTGCCAGCAGTGAAACACAGGACACTGAAGCTTTCTTT. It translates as CASSETQDTEAFF.